What follows are 2 T cell receptor beta chains derived from one specimen sequenced in a study of radiation and T cells in renal cell carcinoma. Time point noted: blood 2 weeks post-SBRT. Described treatment: 15 Gy SBRT to primary tumor, nephrectomy 4 weeks later. Libraries were prepared by immunoSEQ multiplex PCR; TCRdb keeps only in-frame clonotypes and omits some of them. Seen here are tens of thousands of clones, roughly 79% observed once, and the top ten hold roughly 7%. This specimen was blood, taken from a patient whose treatment included radiotherapy and nephrectomy. Receptors originate from a man between 60 and 75 years old with renal cell carcinoma.

The chain has TRBV7-2 and TRBJ2-3; the match to TRBD2 covers 9 bases. The CDR3 length is 15 residues. J gave up 14 bases and V 4 bases, and 16 bases lay outside the gene matches. CDR1 and CDR2 (germline): SGHTA, FQGNSA. In nucleotides, the CDR3 is TGTGCCAGCAGCTCCCCGACTAGCGGTCCTGGAGTGGGGTATTTT. This sequence encodes CASSSPTSGPGVGYF. Full variable domain (remainder filled in from reference TRBV7-2 and TRBJ2-3): GAGVSQSPSNKVTEKGKDVELRCDPISGHTALYWYRQSLGQGLEFLIYFQGNSAPDKSGLPSDRFSAERTGGSVSTLTIQRTQQEDSAVYLCASSSPTSGPGVGYFGPGTRLTVL.

The gene calls are TRBV11-2 and TRBJ2-7; no firm D call. CDR3 length equals 14 residues. V shed 1 base and J shed 6 bases, with 13 bases lying between them. The germline gives CDR1 SGHAT, CDR2 FQNNGV. Here the CDR3 reads CASSLAGRFIEQYF. CDR3 DNA: TGTGCCAGCAGCTTAGCTGGCAGATTCATCGAGCAGTACTTC.